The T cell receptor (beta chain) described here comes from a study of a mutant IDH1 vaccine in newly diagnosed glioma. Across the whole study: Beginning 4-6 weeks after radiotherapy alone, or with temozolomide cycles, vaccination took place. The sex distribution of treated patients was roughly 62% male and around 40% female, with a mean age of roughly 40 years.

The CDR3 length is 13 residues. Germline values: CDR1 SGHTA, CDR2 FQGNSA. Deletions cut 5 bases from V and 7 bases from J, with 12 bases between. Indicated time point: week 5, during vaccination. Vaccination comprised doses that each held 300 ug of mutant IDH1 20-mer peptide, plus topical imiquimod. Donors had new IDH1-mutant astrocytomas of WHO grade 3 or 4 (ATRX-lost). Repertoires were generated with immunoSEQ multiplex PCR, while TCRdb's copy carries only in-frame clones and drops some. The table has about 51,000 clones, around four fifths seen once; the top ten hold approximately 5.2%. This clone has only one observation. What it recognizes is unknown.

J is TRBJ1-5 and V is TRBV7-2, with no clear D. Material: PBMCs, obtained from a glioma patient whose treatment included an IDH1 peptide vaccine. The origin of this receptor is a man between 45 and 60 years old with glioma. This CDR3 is CASSASAGQPQHF. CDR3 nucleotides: TGTGCCAGCAGCGCCTCGGCGGGACAGCCCCAGCATTTT.